Listed here are 10 T cell receptor beta chains from one sample, sequenced in a study of cytotoxic CD8 clonotypes in ibrutinib-treated CLL. Method: immunoSEQ multiplex PCR; TCRdb's copy keeps in-frame clones and lacks some. The sample has tens of thousands of clones, 70% to 90% seen once. The sequencing used PBMCs, collected at disease progression, from a patient treated with ibrutinib. Source of these receptors: a human donor with chronic lymphocytic leukemia.

J is TRBJ2-1 and V is TRBV2; a possible D gene is TRBD2 (5 bases). The CDR3 sequence is 15 residues long. Germline CDR1 reads SNHLY; CDR2 reads FYNNEI. V was trimmed by 8 bases and J by 4 bases, leaving 18 bases between them. The CDR3 loop is CASSRISGFYNEQFF. The CDR3 DNA reads as TGTGCCAGCTCTCGAATAAGCGGTTTTTACAATGAGCAGTTCTTC.

The J gene is TRBJ2-7, the V gene TRBV15, with 7 positions matching TRBD1. The CDR3 is 16 amino acids. CDR1 is LNHNV and CDR2 is YYDKDF in the germline V gene (reference sequence). Trimming at V came to 1 base and at J to 2 bases, leaving 8 bases not matched to a gene. CDR3 sequence: CATSRALTGTAYEQYF. The CDR3 region has the DNA TGTGCCACCAGCAGAGCCCTGACCGGGACAGCCTACGAGCAGTACTTC.

The chain employs TRBV20-1 and TRBJ1-2; D uncertain. There are 11 residues in the CDR3. Trimming removed 3 bases from V and 3 bases from J, with 5 bases in between. Germline CDR1 and CDR2: DFQATT and SNEGSKA (reference sequence). CDR3 coding DNA: TGCAGTGCTAGTAGAGACTATGGCTACACCTTC. Amino acids: CSASRDYGYTF.

The rearrangement joins TRBV6-4 to TRBJ1-1; unclear D gene. Trimming pared 5 bases from V and 2 bases from J, leaving 9 bases between. CDR3 length equals 13 residues. Germline V gene lookup returns CDR1 MRHNA and CDR2 SNTAGT. CDR3 bases: TGTGCCAGCAGTAGGACCGCTAACACTGAAGCTTTCTTT. Encoded protein: CASSRTANTEAFF.

This clone has a handful of counts. This chain connects TRBV5-1 to TRBJ1-1, with D possibly being TRBD1 (6 bases). CDR1 is SGHRS, CDR2 YFSETQ, per germline. The CDR3 has 15 amino acids. Trimming pared 4 bases from V and 0 bases from J, leaving 13 bases between. The CDR3 loop reads CASSNGGQMNTEAFF. DNA of the CDR3: TGCGCCAGCAGCAATGGGGGGCAGATGAACACTGAAGCTTTCTTT.

The chain combines TRBV18 with TRBJ1-1; D is possibly TRBD1 (5 bases). This CDR3 is built from 14 residues. CDR1 is KGHSH and CDR2 is LQKENI in the germline V gene. Trimming stripped 10 bases from V and 6 bases from J, with 21 bases between. CDR3 bases: TGTGCCACCCGGATTAACTTTCAGGGCGCTGAAGCTTTCTTT. As protein: CATRINFQGAEAFF.

The chain is built from TRBV4-2 and TRBJ2-7; 9 bases map to TRBD1. Germline CDR1 and CDR2: LGHNA and YNFKEQ. The J segment lost 0 bases and the V segment lost 4 bases, leaving 4 bases of the junction unmatched. The CDR3 consists of 15 residues. The CDR3, as DNA: TGTGCCAGCAGCCGCGACAGGGGGAGCTCCTACGAGCAGTACTTC. It translates to CASSRDRGSSYEQYF.

V gene TRBV6-5 combines with J gene TRBJ2-7, with TRBD2 as a possible D gene (6 bases). This CDR3 comprises 16 residues. Per the germline V gene, CDR1 is MNHEY and CDR2 is SVGAGI. V was trimmed by 3 bases and J by 2 bases, leaving 17 bases between them. The CDR3 region has the DNA TGTGCCAGCAGTTATGGAAAGTGGCGGGGTACCTACGAGCAGTACTTC. It specifies CASSYGKWRGTYEQYF.

The chain carries TRBV5-1 and TRBJ2-7; 13 bases line up with TRBD2. V gave up 4 bases and J gave up 5 bases; unmatched junction bases: 6. CDR1 is SGHRS and CDR2 is YFSETQ in the germline V gene. The CDR3 runs 15 residues. The CDR3 protein is CASSIRTSGSHEQYF. Written as DNA, the CDR3 is TGCGCCAGCAGCATACGGACTAGCGGGAGCCACGAGCAGTACTTC.

This chain connects TRBV7-3 to TRBJ2-3, with 9 bases identical to TRBD2. Germline V gene lookup returns CDR1 SGHTA and CDR2 FQGTGA. V lost 6 bases to trimming and J lost 0 bases; unmatched junction nucleotides: 4. The CDR3 has 15 amino acids. The CDR3 DNA reads TGTGCCAGCAGTGGGGCGGGAGGGAGCACAGATACGCAGTATTTT. Its translation is CASSGAGGSTDTQYF.